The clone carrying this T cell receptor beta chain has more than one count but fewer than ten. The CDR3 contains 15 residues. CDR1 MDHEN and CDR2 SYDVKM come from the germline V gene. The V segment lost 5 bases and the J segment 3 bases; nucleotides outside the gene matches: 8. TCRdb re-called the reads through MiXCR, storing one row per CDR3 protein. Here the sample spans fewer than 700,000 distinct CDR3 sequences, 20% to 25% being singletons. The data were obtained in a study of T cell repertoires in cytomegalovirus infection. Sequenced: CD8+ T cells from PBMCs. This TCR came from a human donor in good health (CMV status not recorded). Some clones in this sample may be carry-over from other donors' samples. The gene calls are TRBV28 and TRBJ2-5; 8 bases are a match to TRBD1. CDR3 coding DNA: TGTGCCAGCAGTGTCCGGGACAGGAGCAAAGAGACCCAGTACTTC. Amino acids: CASSVRDRSKETQYF.